Listed below are T cell receptor beta chains from one sample, sequenced in a study of cytotoxic CD8 clonotypes in ibrutinib-treated CLL. Assay used: immunoSEQ multiplex PCR; TCRdb lists only in-frame clones, some missing. The table has about 130,000 clones, 80% to 90% seen once. Sequenced material: PBMCs, taken after 24 months of ibrutinib treatment. Source of these receptors: a human donor with chronic lymphocytic leukemia. Each CDR3 is given with its conserved first and last residue. Each record gives: V gene, D gene, clone size, J gene, CDR3 protein, CDR3 DNA. A D gene is named only where the DNA matches it firmly. The size entry is marked missing in some rows and otherwise reads once, few, many or a size class.

TRBV5-1	-	-	TRBJ2-7	CASSPGNYEQYF	TGCGCCAGCAGCCCGGGGAACTACGAGCAGTACTTC
TRBV4-2	TRBD2	-	TRBJ2-1	CASSFESGGEQFF	TGTGCCAGCAGCTTCGAAAGCGGGGGGGAGCAGTTCTTC
TRBV12-5	-	-	TRBJ1-3	CASGLVTGASGNTIYF	TGTGCTAGTGGTTTGGTCACAGGAGCCTCTGGAAACACCATATATTTT
TRBV12-5	-	-	TRBJ2-5	CASNRDAYQETQYF	TGTGCTAGCAACAGGGACGCGTACCAAGAGACCCAGTACTTC
TRBV6-1	-	-	TRBJ1-1	CASSEASTEAFF	TGTGCCAGCAGTGAAGCAAGTACTGAAGCTTTCTTT
TRBV5-8	TRBD1	-	TRBJ1-5	CASSLTGNSNQPQHF	TGTGCCAGCAGCCTGACAGGGAATAGCAATCAGCCCCAGCATTTT
TRBV2	-	once	TRBJ2-3	CASSAQARTDTQYF	TGTGCCAGCAGTGCTCAGGCTCGCACAGATACGCAGTATTTT
TRBV27	-	-	TRBJ2-7	CASSSGTRTPLSYEQYF	TGTGCCAGCAGTTCGGGGACAAGAACCCCGCTTTCCTACGAGCAGTACTTC
TRBV9	-	-	TRBJ1-5	CASSVEGFSNQPQHF	TGTGCCAGCAGCGTGGAAGGGTTTAGCAATCAGCCCCAGCATTTT
TRBV29-1	-	-	TRBJ2-2	CSVEQRYTGELFF	TGCAGCGTTGAACAACGGTACACCGGGGAGCTGTTTTTT
TRBV30	-	-	TRBJ1-2	CAWSPRYGYTF	TGTGCCTGGAGTCCTCGTTATGGCTACACCTTC
TRBV7-9	TRBD1	-	TRBJ1-5	CASSSGTGGQPQHF	TGTGCCAGCAGCAGCGGGACAGGGGGTCAGCCCCAGCATTTT
TRBV5-4	-	-	TRBJ2-2	CASSLTLGDTGELFF	TGTGCCAGCAGCTTGACGCTCGGGGACACCGGGGAGCTGTTTTTT
TRBV30	-	few	TRBJ1-6	CAWTRRGADNSPLHF	TGTGCCTGGACCCGACGTGGGGCTGATAATTCACCCCTCCACTTT
TRBV5-4	-	-	TRBJ1-2	CASRVDRLYGYTF	TGTGCCAGCAGGGTAGACAGACTCTATGGCTACACCTTC
TRBV18	-	-	TRBJ1-4	CASSHEARGEKLFF	TGTGCCAGCTCACACGAGGCCAGGGGTGAAAAACTGTTTTTT
TRBV7-9	TRBD2	-	TRBJ2-1	CASSPSGGGSYNEQFF	TGTGCCAGCAGCCCTAGCGGGGGAGGCTCCTACAATGAGCAGTTCTTC
TRBV28	-	-	TRBJ1-5	CASSRRGYSNQPQHF	TGTGCCAGCAGTCGAAGAGGGTATAGCAATCAGCCCCAGCATTTT
TRBV7-2	-	-	TRBJ2-7	CASSLGGASNYEQYF	TGTGCCAGCAGCTTAGGGGGCGCGAGTAACTACGAGCAGTACTTC
TRBV5-1	-	-	TRBJ1-6	CASSLDGGVDSPLHF	TGCGCCAGCAGCTTGGACGGGGGCGTGGATTCACCCCTCCACTTT
TRBV28	-	few	TRBJ2-7	CASSSVRGNEQYF	TGTGCCAGCAGTTCCGTCCGGGGGAACGAGCAGTACTTC
TRBV9	-	-	TRBJ1-2	CASSPRTGEVGYGYTF	TGTGCCAGCAGCCCTAGGACGGGGGAGGTTGGCTATGGCTACACCTTC
TRBV19	-	-	TRBJ1-3	CASSIDRRSQDTIYF	TGTGCCAGTAGTATTGACAGACGTTCCCAGGACACCATATATTTT
TRBV7-3	TRBD1	-	TRBJ2-7	CASSQSGGPSPYEQYF	TGTGCCAGCAGCCAGTCAGGGGGCCCCAGCCCCTACGAGCAGTACTTC
TRBV7-8	-	-	TRBJ2-7	CASSPLNRQSSYEQYF	TGTGCCAGCAGCCCACTCAATCGACAGAGCTCCTACGAGCAGTACTTC